Following are 30 T cell receptor beta chains from one sample sequenced in a study of Ad26.COV2.S vaccination and SARS-CoV-2 variants. Measured with immunoSEQ multiplex PCR; TCRdb has only the in-frame clones, and not every one. This sample yields about 350,000 clones, of which about 91% are seen a single time; 3.5% to 4.5% belongs to the top ten. Source: peripheral blood, taken after recovery from COVID-19. The receptor source for this set is a human donor who had recovered from COVID-19.

The V gene is TRBV27, the J gene TRBJ2-1; TRBD2 might be the D (6 bases). V was clipped by 6 bases and J by 1 base, with 10 bases between them. The CDR3 has 14 residues. The germline CDR1 and CDR2 sequences are MNHEY and SMNVEV (reference sequence). CDR3: CASRFSGSYNEQFF. Here the CDR3 DNA reads TGTGCCAGCAGGTTTAGCGGATCCTACAATGAGCAGTTCTTC.

The DNA for the CDR3 is TGTGCCAGCAGTTGGGGTAACACTGAAGCTTTCTTT. Residues: CASSWGNTEAFF. The V call is TRBV6-5, the J call TRBJ1-1; D not certain. With 4 bases removed from V and 2 bases from J, the gap between germline ends came to 5 bases. The CDR3 covers 12 residues. Germline CDR1 and CDR2: MNHEY and SVGAGI.

This clone was recorded only once. The chain couples TRBV27 to TRBJ2-7; TRBD1 matches 7 bases. V shed 2 bases and J 5 bases; nucleotides not matched to a gene: 9. Germline V lookup: CDR1 MNHEY, CDR2 SMNVEV (reference sequence). The CDR3 covers 15 residues. The CDR3 sequence: CASSLVGGHVHEQYF. The CDR3 coding sequence is TGTGCCAGCAGTTTAGTAGGGGGCCATGTCCACGAGCAGTACTTC.

The chain uses TRBV9 and TRBJ1-1; D may be TRBD1 (6 bases). CDR3 length: 15 residues. V lost 0 bases and J lost 3, with 12 bases in between. Germline CDR1 SGDLS, CDR2 YYNGEE. The CDR3, as DNA: TGTGCCAGCAGCGTAGGTACAGGGAAGGACACTGAAGCTTTCTTT. It is translated as CASSVGTGKDTEAFF. The complete variable domain, with remaining parts taken from reference TRBV9 and TRBJ1-1, reads DSGVTQTPKHLITATGQRVTLRCSPRSGDLSVYWYQQSLDQGLQFLIQYYNGEERAKGNILERFSAQQFPDLHSELNLSSLELGDSALYFCASSVGTGKDTEAFFGQGTRLTVV.

This rearrangement joins TRBV6-2 or TRBV6-3 to TRBJ1-5; 8 positions match TRBD1. Trimming took 4 bases from V and 3 from J; bases not matched to a gene: 14. Looked up from germline, CDR1 is MNHEY and CDR2 is SVGEGT. The CDR3 has 18 residues. CDR3 in amino acids: CASSFNYGQGRPNQPQHF. CDR3 coding DNA: TGTGCCAGCAGTTTCAACTACGGACAGGGCCGACCCAATCAGCCCCAGCATTTT.

This chain joins TRBV5-1 and TRBJ1-2; no firm D call. V was cut by 0 bases and J by 3 bases, with 9 bases left in between. The CDR3 length is 14 residues. Germline V gene lookup returns CDR1 SGHRS and CDR2 YFSETQ. CDR3: CASSLDQADYGYTF. The CDR3 DNA is TGCGCCAGCAGCTTGGACCAGGCGGACTATGGCTACACCTTC.

This chain connects TRBV19 to TRBJ1-2; D is ambiguous. The CDR3 covers 17 residues. The germline CDR1 and CDR2 sequences are LNHDA and SQIVND (reference sequence). Trimming removed 4 bases at V and 4 bases at J, with 22 bases between. CDR3 in DNA: TGTGCCAGTAGTAAAGCCTCGTCCGAGGGCTCGCGCTATGGCTACACCTTC. Translated, it gives CASSKASSEGSRYGYTF.

The chain has TRBV5-1 and TRBJ1-4, with 10 bases matching TRBD1. The CDR3 is 16 amino acids. J lost 12 bases, V lost 4 bases, and 15 bases had no gene match. From germline, CDR1 is SGHRS and CDR2 YFSETQ. The CDR3 sequence is CASSHIDGTGVPELFF. CDR3 sequence (DNA): TGCGCCAGCAGCCATATCGACGGGACAGGGGTCCCAGAACTGTTTTTT.

The V and J genes are TRBV25-1 and TRBJ2-7, with 10 nucleotides matching TRBD1. Per germline, CDR1 MGHDK and CDR2 SYGVNS. The length of the CDR3 is 16 residues. Germline trimming cut 5 bases from V and 1 base from J; bases unmatched to any gene: 8. CDR3 protein: CASSISGTGASYEQYF. The CDR3 nucleotides read TGTGCCAGCAGTATCTCCGGGACAGGGGCGTCCTACGAGCAGTACTTC.

This chain links TRBV6-7 with TRBJ2-2, with TRBD1 as a possible D gene (5 bases). TRBV6-7 has ORF status, its function being uncertain. V lost 5 bases to trimming and J lost 3 bases, with 19 bases between them. The CDR3 has 17 residues. In nucleotides, the CDR3 is TGTGCCAGCAGTCCAGGGCCTGGGGTATTGGACACCGGGGAGCTGTTTTTT. It codes for CASSPGPGVLDTGELFF.

V usage is TRBV29-1 and J usage is TRBJ2-6, with D maybe TRBD1 (6 bases). V lost 5 bases, J lost 7 bases, and 12 bases lay in between. The length of the CDR3 is 13 residues. Germline CDR1 reads SQVTM; CDR2 reads ANQGSEA. In DNA, the CDR3 is TGCAGCGTTACAACAGGGTCCGCCAACGTCCTGACTTTC. Protein sequence: CSVTTGSANVLTF. Drawing the rest from reference TRBV29-1 and TRBJ2-6, the complete variable domain is SAVISQKPSRDICQRGTSLTIQCQVDSQVTMMFWYRQQPGQSLTLIATANQGSEATYESGFVIDKFPISRPNLTFSTLTVSNMSPEDSSIYLCSVTTGSANVLTFGAGSRLTVL.

The genes are TRBV20-1 and TRBJ2-5, with D unclear. The ends were cut back, 2 bases at V and 5 bases at J, with 3 bases in the middle. In germline, CDR1 is DFQATT, CDR2 SNEGSKA (reference sequence). This CDR3 comprises 10 residues. The CDR3 bases are TGCAGTGCTAGATCCGAGACCCAGTACTTC. It specifies CSARSETQYF.

The V and J genes are TRBV5-4 and TRBJ1-1; D ambiguous. The V and J ends lost 3 bases and 3 bases respectively, with 21 bases between them. Germline V gene data show CDR1 as SGHNT and CDR2 as YYREEE (reference sequence). The CDR3 spans 17 residues. CDR3 nucleotide sequence: TGTGCCAGCAGCTCCACTCCTCCCGGGTCCCCCTACACTGAAGCTTTCTTT. Amino acids: CASSSTPPGSPYTEAFF.

A single count supports this clone. This chain joins TRBV6-5 and TRBJ1-1; TRBD1 is a possible D gene (5 bases). This CDR3 is 15 amino acids long. V was shortened by 4 bases and J by 5 bases, with 17 bases between the two germline ends. Germline V gene data show CDR1 as MNHEY and CDR2 as SVGAGI. The CDR3 sequence is CASSSEGTSITEAFF. CDR3 bases: TGTGCCAGCAGTTCAGAAGGGACTTCGATTACTGAAGCTTTCTTT.

The chain employs TRBV10-3 and TRBJ1-2; no reliable D call. CDR3 length equals 17 residues. Trimming shortened V by 3 bases and J by 2 bases, and 19 bases separated the two germline ends. The germline CDR1 and CDR2 sequences are ENHRY and SYGVKD. The CDR3 is CAISEPRDTITNYGYTF. DNA of the CDR3: TGTGCCATCAGTGAACCAAGAGACACTATTACGAACTATGGCTACACCTTC.

This rearrangement joins TRBV5-6 to TRBJ1-1; 7 bases map to TRBD1. The V segment lost 4 bases and the J segment 4 bases; nucleotides outside the gene matches: 10. CDR3 length: 15 residues. Germline CDR1 reads SGHDT; CDR2 reads YYEEEE. The CDR3 spells CASSTPTGWATEAFF. The DNA for the CDR3 is TGTGCCAGCAGCACCCCGACAGGGTGGGCCACTGAAGCTTTCTTT.

There are a few counts of this clone. This chain connects TRBV7-9 to TRBJ1-2; the match to TRBD1 covers 7 bases. The CDR3 contains 14 residues. The germline CDR1 and CDR2 sequences are SEHNR and FQNEAQ (reference sequence). J was trimmed by 6 bases and V by 8 bases; bases with no gene match: 12. The CDR3 sequence: CASAWDSIKDGYTF. The CDR3 bases are TGTGCCAGCGCATGGGACAGTATAAAAGATGGCTACACCTTC.

In this sample, this clone turned up once. V gene TRBV29-1 combines with J gene TRBJ1-1; D gene uncertain. The germline gives CDR1 SQVTM, CDR2 ANQGSEA. With 2 bases removed from V and 1 base from J, the gap between germline ends came to 8 bases. CDR3 length equals 13 residues. CDR3 loop: CSVEPTWNTEAFF. Written as DNA, the CDR3 is TGCAGCGTTGAACCCACCTGGAACACTGAAGCTTTCTTT.

V is TRBV7-9 and J is TRBJ1-5; D uncertain. V lost 4 bases, J lost 0 bases, and 13 bases lay in between. The CDR3 consists of 16 residues. Germline loops: CDR1 SEHNR, CDR2 FQNEAQ (reference sequence). The CDR3 bases are TGTGCCAGCAGCTCCGGATCGAGGGATAGCAATCAGCCCCAGCATTTT. This translates into CASSSGSRDSNQPQHF.

This clone came up once. The genes are TRBV4-1 and TRBJ2-5; the D gene is possibly TRBD2 (5 bases). The germline V gene has CDR1 MGHRA and CDR2 YSYEKL. V lost 0 bases, J lost 7 bases, and 12 bases lay in between. The CDR3 runs to 14 residues. The CDR3 DNA reads as TGCGCCAGCAGCCAAGAGGCGGAGGCGGGGACCCAGTACTTC. It translates to CASSQEAEAGTQYF.

The genes are TRBV6-5 and TRBJ1-1; D is ambiguous. Per germline, CDR1 MNHEY and CDR2 SVGAGI. This CDR3 region has 13 residues. V lost 2 bases to trimming and J lost 3 bases, with 7 bases between them. The CDR3 coding sequence is TGTGCCAGCAGTTACGGCCCAGACACTGAAGCTTTCTTT. Its translation is CASSYGPDTEAFF.

The rearrangement joins TRBV9 to TRBJ2-7, with 12 bases identical to TRBD1. The germline CDR1 and CDR2 sequences are SGDLS and YYNGEE. The length of the CDR3 is 16 residues. The ends lost 4 bases at V and 1 base at J; junction bases unmatched: 6. The CDR3, as DNA: TGTGCCAGCAGCCCGGGACAGGGGGCTAGTTCCTACGAGCAGTACTTC. It codes for CASSPGQGASSYEQYF. Full variable domain (missing parts from reference TRBV9 and TRBJ2-7): DSGVTQTPKHLITATGQRVTLRCSPRSGDLSVYWYQQSLDQGLQFLIQYYNGEERAKGNILERFSAQQFPDLHSELNLSSLELGDSALYFCASSPGQGASSYEQYFGPGTRLTVT.

This clone was observed once. The chain links TRBV4-3 to TRBJ2-3; TRBD2 agrees at 13 bases. CDR1 and CDR2 (germline): LGHNA, YSLEER. After removal of 2 bases from V and 2 bases from J, the junction contained 10 bases not matched to a gene. The CDR3 consists of 19 residues. This CDR3 is CASSQTGTSGAPNTDTQYF. As DNA, the CDR3 is TGCGCCAGCAGCCAAACCGGGACTAGCGGGGCCCCTAACACAGATACGCAGTATTTT.

This clone appeared a few times. The chain couples TRBV7-9 to TRBJ1-3; D is ambiguous. This CDR3 is 15 amino acids long. Germline V lookup: CDR1 SEHNR, CDR2 FQNEAQ (reference sequence). Deletions cut 5 bases from V and 0 bases from J, with 11 bases between. The CDR3 coding sequence is TGTGCCAGCAGCCCAACGGGCCTCTCTGGAAACACCATATATTTT. It specifies CASSPTGLSGNTIYF.

In this sample, this clone turned up once. This chain connects TRBV7-6 to TRBJ1-2; TRBD1 is a possible D gene (6 bases). This CDR3 is built from 14 residues. The V gene lost 5 bases and the J gene lost 8 bases, with 18 bases spanning the gap. Per germline, CDR1 SGHVS and CDR2 FNYEAQ. CDR3: CASSPRGGRQGYTF. The CDR3 region has the DNA TGTGCCAGCAGCCCCCGAGGGGGTCGCCAGGGCTACACCTTC.

The chain links TRBV6-1 to TRBJ1-2, with D possibly being TRBD1 (6 bases). The germline CDR1 and CDR2 sequences are MNHNS and SASEGT. V lost 1 base to trimming and J lost 2 bases, with 11 bases between them. This CDR3 comprises 15 residues. The chain's CDR3 is CASSEGPGANYGYTF. As DNA, the CDR3 is TGTGCCAGCAGTGAAGGCCCAGGGGCGAACTATGGCTACACCTTC.

The chain couples TRBV5-6 to TRBJ2-7; tentative D call: TRBD2 (6 bases). CDR1 and CDR2 (germline): SGHDT, YYEEEE. CDR3 length: 16 amino acids. V was pared by 4 bases and J by 1 base, with 18 bases between. Here the CDR3 DNA reads TGTGCCAGCAGCCCCGACTACACTAGCAAATCCTACGAGCAGTACTTC. This encodes CASSPDYTSKSYEQYF.

This clone occurred once. The CDR3: CASSLGLGLGINEQFF. The CDR3, as DNA: TGTGCCAGCAGCTTAGGACTGGGACTAGGGATCAATGAGCAGTTCTTC. The V and J genes are TRBV7-8 and TRBJ2-1, with TRBD2 matching 8 bases. The ends lost 1 base at V and 6 bases at J; junction bases unmatched: 8. CDR1 SGHVS and CDR2 FQNEAQ come from the germline V gene. The CDR3 loop spans 16 amino acids.

V and J are TRBV9 and TRBJ1-2; D is uncertain. The CDR3 runs to 14 residues. V gave up 4 bases and J gave up 5 bases, with 15 bases separating them. The germline CDR1 and CDR2 sequences are SGDLS and YYNGEE. The CDR3 DNA is TGTGCCAGCAGCTCTGGGGATCGGAGATATGGCTACACCTTC. This codes for CASSSGDRRYGYTF.

The gene calls are TRBV2 and TRBJ2-1; 7 positions agree with TRBD1. The CDR3 covers 16 residues. J gave up 1 base and V 4 bases, and 7 bases lay outside the gene matches. Per germline, CDR1 SNHLY and CDR2 FYNNEI. Here the CDR3 reads CASSATGDLSYNEQFF. CDR3 DNA sequence: TGTGCCAGCAGTGCAACAGGGGATTTATCCTACAATGAGCAGTTCTTC.